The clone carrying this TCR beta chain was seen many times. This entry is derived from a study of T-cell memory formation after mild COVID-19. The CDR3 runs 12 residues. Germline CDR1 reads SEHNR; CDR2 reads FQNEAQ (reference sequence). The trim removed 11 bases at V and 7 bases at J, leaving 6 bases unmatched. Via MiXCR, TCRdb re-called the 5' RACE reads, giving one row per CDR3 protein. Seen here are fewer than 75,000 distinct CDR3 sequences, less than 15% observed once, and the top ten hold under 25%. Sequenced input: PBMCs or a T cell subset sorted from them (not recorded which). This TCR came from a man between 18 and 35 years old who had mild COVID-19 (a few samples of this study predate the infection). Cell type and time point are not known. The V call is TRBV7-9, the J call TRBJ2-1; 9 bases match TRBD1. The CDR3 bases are TGTGCCCCGGGGACAGGGTCGAATGAGCAGTTCTTC. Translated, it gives CAPGTGSNEQFF.